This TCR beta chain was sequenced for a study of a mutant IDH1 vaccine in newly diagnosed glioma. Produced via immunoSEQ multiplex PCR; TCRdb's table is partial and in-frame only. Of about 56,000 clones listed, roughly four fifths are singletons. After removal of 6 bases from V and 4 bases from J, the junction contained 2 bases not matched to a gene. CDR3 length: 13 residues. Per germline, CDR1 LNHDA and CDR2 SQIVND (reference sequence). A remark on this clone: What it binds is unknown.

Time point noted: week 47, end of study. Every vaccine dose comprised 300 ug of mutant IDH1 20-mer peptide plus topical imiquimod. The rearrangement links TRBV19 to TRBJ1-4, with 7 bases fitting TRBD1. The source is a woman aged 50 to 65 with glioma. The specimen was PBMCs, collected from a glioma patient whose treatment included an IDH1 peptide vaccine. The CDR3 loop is CASSSGGNEKLFF. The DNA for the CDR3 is TGTGCCAGTAGCTCAGGGGGTAATGAAAAACTGTTTTTT. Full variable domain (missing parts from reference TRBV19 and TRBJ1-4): DGGITQSPKYLFRKEGQNVTLSCEQNLNHDAMYWYRQDPGQGLRLIYYSQIVNDFQKGDIAEGYSVSREKKESFPLTVTSAQKNPTAFYLCASSSGGNEKLFFGSGTQLSVL.